Below, 15 T cell receptor beta chains from the same sample are listed, as sequenced in a study of T-cell reconstitution after alpha-beta-depleted transplantation in children. Unique molecular identifiers were incorporated during preparation of the TCRbeta library. A single record per CDR3 protein comes from TCRdb applying MiXCR to the PCR reads. The sample includes about 340,000 distinct CDR3 sequences, roughly 16% of them seen just once. Sequencing was performed on PBMCs, mostly from graft donor cells, taken 360 days after TCRalphabeta/CD19-depleted stem cell transplant. All receptors derive from a male patient between 2 and 10 years old who had a stem cell transplant for acute lymphoblastic leukemia, so the T cells may come from the graft donor.

This rearrangement joins TRBV6-1 to TRBJ1-1; D not resolved. The V end was cut by 6 bases, the J end by 0 bases, with 8 bases between. This CDR3 contains 13 residues. Germline assignment: CDR1 MNHNS and CDR2 SASEGT. In DNA, the CDR3 is TGTGCCAGCAGGTGGGGAATGAACACTGAAGCTTTCTTT. Amino acids: CASRWGMNTEAFF.

This clonotype occurred a few times. The chain couples TRBV4-1 to TRBJ1-4, with D uncertain. V was trimmed by 0 bases and J by 0 bases, leaving 5 bases between them. Germline values: CDR1 MGHRA, CDR2 YSYEKL. This CDR3 region has 15 residues. The CDR3 DNA follows: TGCGCCAGCAGCCAAGAGCGCGCAACTAATGAAAAACTGTTTTTT. It translates to CASSQERATNEKLFF.

V gene TRBV5-5 combines with J gene TRBJ1-1; TRBD1 might be the D (5 bases). The CDR3 loop spans 16 amino acids. Per germline, CDR1 SGHKS and CDR2 YYEKEE (reference sequence). The germline V and J ends were trimmed by 0 bases and 4 bases, with 16 bases remaining between them. CDR3 nucleotide sequence: TGTGCCAGCAGCTTGGCCGGACGGATGAGGGGCACTGAAGCTTTCTTT. Residues: CASSLAGRMRGTEAFF.

This clonotype showed up just a few times. The chain combines TRBV12-3 or TRBV12-4 with TRBJ2-7; 9 positions match TRBD1. The V segment lost 6 bases and the J segment 2 bases; nucleotides outside the gene matches: 14. This CDR3 has 17 residues. The CDR3 DNA reads TGTGCCAGCAGCAGAAACATCGCCGGGACAGGGACCTACGAGCAGTACTTC. This gives the protein CASSRNIAGTGTYEQYF.

This clonotype has just a few counts. The V and J genes are TRBV10-3 and TRBJ2-5; D not resolved. The germline V and J ends were trimmed by 2 bases and 2 bases, with 3 bases remaining between them. Germline assignment: CDR1 ENHRY and CDR2 SYGVKD. The CDR3 is 12 residues long. CDR3 sequence: CAISEPQETQYF. The CDR3 DNA is TGTGCCATCAGTGAGCCGCAAGAGACCCAGTACTTC.

This clonotype was detected a few times. This rearrangement joins TRBV5-4 to TRBJ1-6; 8 nucleotides match TRBD1. Germline-derived CDR1 and CDR2 are SGHNT and YYREEE (reference sequence). This CDR3 region has 16 residues. Trimming at V came to 0 bases and at J to 9 bases, leaving 8 bases not matched to a gene. The CDR3 loop is CASSLDAGGAGSPLHF. CDR3 DNA: TGTGCCAGCAGCTTGGATGCAGGGGGCGCAGGTTCACCCCTCCACTTT.

This chain connects TRBV5-1 to TRBJ2-5; D possibly corresponds to TRBD2 (6 bases). The CDR3 contains 13 residues. Germline loops: CDR1 SGHRS, CDR2 YFSETQ. V lost 3 bases and J lost 5, with 11 bases in between. CDR3 sequence: CASSSGTQETQYF. The CDR3 region has the DNA TGCGCCAGCAGCTCCGGGACTCAGGAGACCCAGTACTTC.

The table lists this clonotype with a few counts. The rearrangement joins TRBV4-3 to TRBJ1-2; 9 bases agree with TRBD1. The germline CDR1 and CDR2 sequences are LGHNA and YSLEER. V trimming: 1 base; J trimming: 8 bases; junction bases outside the gene matches: 8. The CDR3 is made up of 15 amino acids. The CDR3 DNA follows: TGCGCCAGCAGCCAAGCGGGACAGGGTCAGAGGGGCTACACCTTC. It translates to CASSQAGQGQRGYTF.

This clonotype was recorded at least ten times. The rearrangement joins TRBV12-3 or TRBV12-4 to TRBJ1-3; the D is unclear. V lost 0 bases and J lost 3, with 12 bases in between. The CDR3 totals 16 residues. The CDR3, as DNA: TGTGCCAGCAGTTTAGCAAGATGGAACGTTGGAAACACCATATATTTT. Translated, it gives CASSLARWNVGNTIYF.

This rearrangement joins TRBV11-2 to TRBJ2-2; D call uncertain. The CDR3 length is 11 residues. Germline V gene lookup returns CDR1 SGHAT and CDR2 FQNNGV. Trimming pared 5 bases from V and 9 bases from J, leaving 7 bases between. This CDR3 is CASSAVRELFF. In nucleotides, the CDR3 is TGTGCCAGCAGCGCTGTCCGGGAGCTGTTTTTT. Full variable domain (outside the CDR3, taken from reference TRBV11-2 and TRBJ2-2): EAGVAQSPRYKIIEKRQSVAFWCNPISGHATLYWYQQILGQGPKLLIQFQNNGVVDDSQLPKDRFSAERLKGVDSTLKIQPAKLEDSAVYLCASSAVRELFFGEGSRLTVL.

The CDR3, as DNA: TGTGCCAGCTCACCGGAGGGGGCCAAAAACATTCAGTACTTC. It yields the protein CASSPEGAKNIQYF. The V gene is TRBV18, the J gene TRBJ2-4; TRBD2 might be the D (6 bases). V gave up 3 bases and J gave up 1 base, with 7 bases separating them. CDR1 KGHSH and CDR2 LQKENI come from the germline V gene. The CDR3 is 14 amino acids.

The V gene is TRBV12-3 or TRBV12-4, the J gene TRBJ2-4, with D perhaps matching TRBD1 (5 bases). Trimming cost V 7 bases and J 1 base, with 17 bases left between them. This CDR3 spans 16 amino acids. CDR3 DNA: TGTGCCAGCACCAGACAGTACCCCTCCGCCAAAAACATTCAGTACTTC. It specifies CASTRQYPSAKNIQYF.

This clonotype was seen at least ten times. V is TRBV12-3 or TRBV12-4 and J is TRBJ2-5; TRBD1 aligns across 9 bases. V shed 6 bases, J shed 7 bases, and the junction held 6 bases outside the gene matches. This CDR3 is built from 13 residues. The CDR3 region is CASSLDRGATQYF. The CDR3 DNA reads TGTGCCAGCAGCCTGGACAGGGGTGCGACCCAGTACTTC.

On this clonotype: No conserved phenylalanine or tryptophan is present at the end of the CDR3, so a read error is the likely explanation. The chain combines TRBV28 with TRBJ1-5; 12 bases map to TRBD1. Per the germline V gene, CDR1 is MDHEN and CDR2 is SYDVKM. The length of the CDR3 is 16 residues. J was trimmed by 3 bases and V by 5 bases; bases with no gene match: 5. The CDR3 here is CASSVRGQGANQPQHY. In DNA form, the CDR3 reads TGTGCCAGCAGTGTTAGGGGACAGGGGGCCAATCAGCCCCAGCATTAT.

The J gene is TRBJ1-5, the V gene TRBV4-2; 9 bases agree with TRBD1. Losses at the gene ends were 0 bases for V and 5 bases for J; bases not matched to a gene: 5. The CDR3 consists of 16 residues. Per germline, CDR1 LGHNA and CDR2 YNFKEQ. CDR3 bases: TGTGCCAGCAGCCAAGAGGTGGGACAGGGCTATCAGCCCCAGCATTTT. The encoded protein is CASSQEVGQGYQPQHF.